Reported below is one T cell receptor beta chain. The entry originates in a study of blood T cell repertoires in COVID-19. About the research overall: Donors in the United States, Italy and Spain gave samples during acute or convalescent COVID-19.

The CDR3 sequence is 13 residues long. Germline assignment: CDR1 SGHRS and CDR2 YFSETQ. Trimming removed 1 base at V and 8 bases at J, with 12 bases between. Per the original data handling: Researchers report that nucleated cell counts were estimated from reference gene primer amplification. The protocol was immunoSEQ multiplex PCR, while the TCRdb copy is restricted to in-frame clones and leaves out a portion. V and J calls and clone size are those listed in that table; D and trimming were worked out from the DNA. This sample has approximately 77,000 clones; 70% to 90% occur once, and the top ten carry 18%.

V is TRBV5-1 and J is TRBJ1-2; D possibly corresponds to TRBD1 (6 bases). This clonotype originated in a woman in her sixties or seventies with acute or convalescent COVID-19. The sequenced sample consisted of peripheral blood. The CDR3 here is CASSLQDSLGYTF. CDR3 nucleotides: TGCGCCAGCAGCTTGCAGGACAGCCTAGGCTACACCTTC.